The 26 T cell receptor beta chains below come from one sample, sequenced in a study of T cell repertoires in cytomegalovirus infection (dated by TCRdb to the late 2010s). The intended sense of this specimen's treatment or condition label: in vitro stimulation with specific CMV peptide epitopes to enrich CMV-specific T cells. For sequencing, an Illumina HiSeq 1500 was employed. TCRdb reprocessing: public reads trimmed at Q25 with fastp, clones called with MiXCR, in-frame beta chains kept. Identical CDR3 protein sequences are pooled into one entry, listed with their most common genes and DNA. This sample is represented by approximately 110,000 distinct CDR3 sequences; around 45% of them were singletons. The ten largest clones take up about 74% of the sample. Which antigens these TCRs recognize remains unknown. The sequencing used CD8+ T cells from cultured PBMCs, collected from culture after CMV antigen stimulation. Receptors were obtained from a human donor in good health (CMV status not recorded). Some clones in this sample may be carry-over from other donors' samples.

This clonotype was detected once. CDR3 bases: TGCAGTGCTGGGACAGAGACCTACGAGCAGTACTTC. It is translated as CSAGTETYEQYF. The chain employs TRBV20-1 and TRBJ2-7; 7 bases align to TRBD1. Germline V gene data show CDR1 as DFQATT and CDR2 as SNEGSKA (reference sequence). The CDR3 totals 12 residues. The V gene end was trimmed by 5 bases and the J gene end by 2 bases; junction bases not matched to a gene: 3.

This clonotype was seen more than once but under ten times. The chain joins TRBV27 to TRBJ1-6; D remains ambiguous. Germline V gene sequence: CDR1 MNHEY, CDR2 SMNVEV (reference sequence). The CDR3 totals 14 residues. V was shortened by 3 bases and J by 4 bases, with 7 bases between the two germline ends. The CDR3 nucleotides are TGTGCCAGCAGTTTTAGAGGTTATAATTCACCCCTCCACTTT. This translates into CASSFRGYNSPLHF.

The V gene is TRBV27, the J gene TRBJ2-7, with TRBD1 matching 10 bases. Germline V gene lookup returns CDR1 MNHEY and CDR2 SMNVEV (reference sequence). CDR3 length: 13 residues. Trimming cost V 6 bases and J 7 bases; bases outside gene matches: 6. The CDR3 loop is CASRGQGENEQYF. CDR3 coding DNA: TGTGCCAGCAGAGGACAGGGGGAAAATGAGCAGTACTTC.

This clonotype was seen only once. J is TRBJ2-5 and V is TRBV2; D gene ambiguous. Per germline, CDR1 SNHLY and CDR2 FYNNEI. The CDR3 runs 14 residues. The ends were cut back, 2 bases at V and 0 bases at J, with 7 bases in the middle. The DNA for the CDR3 is TGTGCCAGCAGTGAATCCGCGTACCAAGAGACCCAGTACTTC. Its protein is CASSESAYQETQYF.

In this sample, this clonotype turned up a few times. This chain links TRBV7-9 with TRBJ2-5; TRBD1 is a possible D gene (6 bases). The germline V gene has CDR1 SEHNR and CDR2 FQNEAQ (reference sequence). V was clipped by 4 bases and J by 7 bases, with 22 bases between them. CDR3 size: 16 residues. The CDR3 here is CASSSRTESLRGTQYF. Written as DNA, the CDR3 is TGTGCCAGCAGCTCCCGGACAGAATCCCTCCGGGGGACCCAGTACTTC. The whole variable domain, remainder taken from reference TRBV7-9 and TRBJ2-5, is DTGVSQNPRHKITKRGQNVTFRCDPISEHNRLYWYRQTLGQGPEFLTYFQNEAQLEKSRLLSDRFSAERPKGSFSTLEIQRTEQGDSAMYLCASSSRTESLRGTQYFGPGTRLLVL.

The genes are TRBV7-3 and TRBJ2-3, with 7 bases matching TRBD2. CDR3 size: 15 residues. Germline CDR1 and CDR2: SGHTA and FQGTGA. V was pared by 5 bases and J by 2 bases, with 7 bases of the junction left unmatched. The CDR3 reads CASSTGLKITDTQYF. CDR3 DNA sequence: TGTGCCAGCAGCACGGGACTAAAGATCACAGATACGCAGTATTTT.

This clonotype was seen just once. This rearrangement joins TRBV12-3 or TRBV12-4 to TRBJ2-2, with D unclear. V was shortened by 7 bases and J by 0 bases, with 15 bases between the two germline ends. This CDR3 contains 16 residues. The CDR3 DNA follows: TGTGCCAGCACCGGCGTAGGCTTCGCGAACACCGGGGAGCTGTTTTTT. Its translation is CASTGVGFANTGELFF.

This clonotype was counted between two and nine times. The V call is TRBV7-2, the J call TRBJ2-7, with 10 positions matching TRBD2. CDR3 length equals 16 residues. Germline CDR1 SGHTA, CDR2 FQGNSA. Trimming cost V 2 bases and J 3 bases; bases outside gene matches: 7. This CDR3 reads CASSLTLAGALYEQYF. The CDR3 nucleotides are TGTGCCAGCAGCTTAACCCTAGCGGGGGCCCTCTACGAGCAGTACTTC.

This clonotype was observed a handful of times. This rearrangement joins TRBV5-1 to TRBJ2-6; D ambiguous. Trimming pared 3 bases from V and 1 base from J, leaving 11 bases between. From germline, CDR1 is SGHRS and CDR2 YFSETQ. The CDR3 length is 16 residues. CDR3 bases: TGCGCCAGCAGCTCCGGCGACTTTTCTGGGGCCAACGTCCTGACTTTC. This translates into CASSSGDFSGANVLTF. Together with reference TRBV5-1 and TRBJ2-6, the CDR3 gives the full variable domain: KAGVTQTPRYLIKTRGQQVTLSCSPISGHRSVSWYQQTPGQGLQFLFEYFSETQRNKGNFPGRFSGRQFSNSRSEMNVSTLELGDSALYLCASSSGDFSGANVLTFGAGSRLTVL.

A few counts support this clonotype. This chain joins TRBV19 and TRBJ1-2, with 7 nucleotides matching TRBD1. The V gene end was trimmed by 4 bases and the J gene end by 3 bases; junction bases not matched to a gene: 8. This CDR3 comprises 15 residues. Germline CDR1 LNHDA, CDR2 SQIVND (reference sequence). CDR3 in DNA: TGTGCCAGTAGTAAGACAGGGATTCGGGACTATGGCTACACCTTC. Translation gives CASSKTGIRDYGYTF.

This clonotype has only a few counts. The chain uses TRBV5-5 and TRBJ2-7, with D maybe TRBD2 (5 bases). Trimming took off 0 bases at V and 2 bases at J, with 12 bases between the two ends. CDR1 and CDR2 (germline): SGHKS, YYEKEE (reference sequence). The CDR3 is 15 amino acids. CDR3 residues: CASSLGAGLTYEQYF. The CDR3 nucleotides read TGTGCCAGCAGCTTGGGCGCCGGACTCACCTACGAGCAGTACTTC.

Notes on this clonotype: Since a much larger clone is just one base distant, this may be a read error. The rearrangement links TRBV27 to TRBJ1-1; unclear D gene. Germline V CDR1 and CDR2: MNHEY, SMNVEV (reference sequence). Trimming removed 0 bases from V and 2 bases from J, with 4 bases in between. This CDR3 region has 13 residues. CDR3 sequence: CASSLSHNTEAFF. As DNA, the CDR3 is TGTGCCAGCAGTTTATCCCACAACACTGAAGCTTTCTTT.

V is TRBV5-1 and J is TRBJ2-1; 7 bases are a match to TRBD2. The CDR3 consists of 13 residues. Per the germline V gene, CDR1 is SGHRS and CDR2 is YFSETQ. J lost 13 bases, V lost 4 bases, and 11 bases had no gene match. CDR3 loop: CASSLGTIGEQFF. The CDR3 region has the DNA TGCGCCAGCAGCCTAGGGACTATCGGTGAACAGTTCTTC.

This clonotype showed up many times. The chain employs TRBV27 and TRBJ2-5; no definite D call. Germline CDR1 reads MNHEY; CDR2 reads SMNVEV (reference sequence). This CDR3 spans 13 amino acids. Trimming left V 3 bases short and J 2 bases short, with 7 bases between. DNA of the CDR3: TGTGCCAGCAGTTTGTTTGGACAAGAGACCCAGTACTTC. Its translation: CASSLFGQETQYF.

This clonotype was counted between two and nine times. This chain connects TRBV10-3 to TRBJ2-1; 13 positions match TRBD2. CDR3 length equals 19 residues. The germline CDR1 and CDR2 sequences are ENHRY and SYGVKD. Germline trimming cut 1 base from V and 1 base from J; bases unmatched to any gene: 7. CDR3 nucleotides: TGTGCCATCAGTGAGTACGAACTAGCGGGGGGGGCGTCCTACAATGAGCAGTTCTTC. It translates to CAISEYELAGGASYNEQFF.

The chain has TRBV3-1 and TRBJ2-7; 11 positions agree with TRBD2. This CDR3 has 17 amino acids. V gave up 5 bases and J gave up 3 bases; unmatched junction bases: 12. The germline gives CDR1 LGHDT, CDR2 YNNKEL (reference sequence). The CDR3 sequence: CASSSSQASGGYYEQYF. The CDR3 nucleotides are TGTGCCAGCAGCTCAAGCCAGGCTAGCGGGGGGTACTACGAGCAGTACTTC.

This clonotype appeared many times. The CDR3: CASSLGQVPSKANVLTF. The CDR3 nucleotides are TGTGCCAGCAGCTTAGGGCAGGTGCCCTCTAAGGCCAACGTCCTGACTTTC. This sequence joins TRBV11-2 and TRBJ2-6; no clear D. There are 17 residues in the CDR3. Trimming removed 1 base from V and 6 bases from J, with 16 bases in between. The germline gives CDR1 SGHAT, CDR2 FQNNGV.

In this sample, this clonotype turned up once. The gene calls are TRBV5-4 and TRBJ2-7, with 7 bases lining up with TRBD2. From germline, CDR1 is SGHNT and CDR2 YYREEE (reference sequence). The ends lost 1 base at V and 0 bases at J; junction bases unmatched: 4. The CDR3 covers 15 residues. DNA for the CDR3: TGTGCCAGCAGCTTGATGCGGGGGAGCTCCTACGAGCAGTACTTC. Its protein product is CASSLMRGSSYEQYF.

This chain uses TRBV6-1 with TRBJ2-2, with a weak D call TRBD1 (6 bases). This CDR3 is built from 17 residues. Trimming took 2 bases from V and 5 from J, leaving 18 bases between them. The germline V gene has CDR1 MNHNS and CDR2 SASEGT. CDR3 in amino acids: CASSEPWTARGTGELFF. The CDR3, as DNA: TGTGCCAGCAGTGAACCCTGGACAGCCCGAGGAACCGGGGAGCTGTTTTTT.

This clonotype came up many times. The chain carries TRBV27 and TRBJ1-5, with 8 bases aligning to TRBD1. CDR3 length: 16 amino acids. J was trimmed by 3 bases and V by 4 bases; bases with no gene match: 8. Germline loops: CDR1 MNHEY, CDR2 SMNVEV (reference sequence). CDR3 DNA: TGTGCCAGCAGTTCATCCGGGACAGGCTACAATCAGCCCCAGCATTTT. It translates to CASSSSGTGYNQPQHF.

This clonotype was detected many times. This chain connects TRBV28 to TRBJ1-4; 9 bases agree with TRBD1. Germline-derived CDR1 and CDR2 are MDHEN and SYDVKM. After removal of 7 bases from V and 8 bases from J, the junction contained 5 bases not matched to a gene. The CDR3 is 13 amino acids. The CDR3 nucleotides are TGTGCCAGCACCCAAACAGGGGGCGAAAAACTGTTTTTT. Amino acid sequence: CASTQTGGEKLFF.

The table lists this clonotype with many counts. The rearrangement joins TRBV27 to TRBJ1-1; 7 bases line up with TRBD1. Germline CDR1 reads MNHEY; CDR2 reads SMNVEV (reference sequence). The CDR3 runs 13 residues. V shed 6 bases, J shed 5 bases, and the junction held 6 bases outside the gene matches. The CDR3 reads CASSLDRATEAFF. CDR3 coding DNA: TGTGCCAGCAGCCTCGACAGGGCGACTGAAGCTTTCTTT.

The genes are TRBV19 and TRBJ2-7; D is possibly TRBD2 (6 bases). The CDR3 totals 11 residues. The ends were cut back, 7 bases at V and 3 bases at J, with 7 bases in the middle. Per germline, CDR1 LNHDA and CDR2 SQIVND (reference sequence). CDR3 protein: CASTAGYEQYF. As DNA, the CDR3 is TGTGCCAGTACAGCGGGCTACGAGCAGTACTTC.

The chain uses TRBV27 and TRBJ2-7; 7 nucleotides align to TRBD1. CDR3 size: 14 residues. Germline trimming cut 8 bases from V and 2 bases from J; bases unmatched to any gene: 9. Germline CDR1 MNHEY, CDR2 SMNVEV (reference sequence). CDR3 sequence (DNA): TGTGCCAGCGGATCTTGGACAGGACCCTACGAGCAGTACTTC. Its protein is CASGSWTGPYEQYF.

This clonotype was counted ten times or more. The V and J genes are TRBV12-3 or TRBV12-4 and TRBJ2-3; D possibly corresponds to TRBD1 (5 bases). V dropped 3 bases and J dropped 4 bases, with 11 bases sitting between them. CDR3 length: 14 residues. The chain's CDR3 is CASSLGRVADTQYF. The CDR3 region has the DNA TGTGCCAGCAGTTTGGGCAGGGTGGCAGATACGCAGTATTTT.

This clonotype was detected ten times or more. The rearrangement joins TRBV7-2 to TRBJ2-1, with TRBD2 identical over 15 bases. This CDR3 comprises 16 residues. The ends lost 4 bases at V and 9 bases at J; junction bases unmatched: 7. In germline, CDR1 is SGHTA, CDR2 FQGNSA. CDR3 amino acids: CASSYWTSGGAGEQFF. The DNA of the CDR3 is TGTGCCAGCAGCTATTGGACTAGCGGGGGGGCGGGTGAGCAGTTCTTC.